The 30 T cell receptor beta chains listed next were all sequenced from one sample in a study of CD8 T cells in Susac syndrome. An input of about 0.45 to 1 ug of RNA was subjected to reverse transcription using random hexamers. TCRdb passed the immunoSEQ multiplex PCR reads through MiXCR, listing each CDR3 protein once. The data contain roughly 180,000 distinct CDR3 sequences, around 94% of them singletons. Input material: CD4+ T cells from PBMCs. The receptors were gathered from a human donor with Susac syndrome.

The CDR3 nucleotides are TGCAGCGCTTCAGGGGCGCCGGGCTATGGCTACACCTTC. Translation: CSASGAPGYGYTF. The chain carries TRBV29-1 and TRBJ1-2; weak D call: TRBD1 (6 bases). The CDR3 is 13 amino acids. CDR1 and CDR2 (germline): SQVTM, ANQGSEA. V gave up 7 bases and J gave up 4 bases, with 16 bases separating them.

This rearrangement joins TRBV29-1 to TRBJ1-3, with D tentatively TRBD1 (6 bases). Germline loops: CDR1 SQVTM, CDR2 ANQGSEA. CDR3 length: 13 residues. The germline V and J ends were trimmed by 5 bases and 0 bases, with 8 bases remaining between them. CDR3 sequence reads: CSVRDISGNTIYF. The CDR3 nucleotides are TGCAGCGTTCGGGACATCTCTGGAAACACCATATATTTT.

The V call is TRBV20-1, the J call TRBJ2-7; 13 positions match TRBD2. From germline, CDR1 is DFQATT and CDR2 SNEGSKA (reference sequence). J gave up 4 bases and V 4 bases, and 7 bases lay outside the gene matches. There are 15 residues in the CDR3. The CDR3 spells CSAKLGTSGNYEQYF. The CDR3 region has the DNA TGCAGTGCTAAACTTGGGACTAGCGGGAATTACGAGCAGTACTTC.

The chain recombines TRBV6-6 with TRBJ1-2; no firm D call. The germline V gene encodes CDR1 MNHNY and CDR2 SVGAGI (reference sequence). This CDR3 is built from 13 residues. V was pared by 2 bases and J by 6 bases, with 10 bases between. CDR3 sequence: CASSYEGKDGYTF. CDR3 nucleotide sequence: TGTGCCAGCAGTTACGAAGGGAAGGATGGCTACACCTTC.

The chain uses TRBV11-2 and TRBJ2-4; either TRBD1 or TRBD2 may fit D (5 bases each). CDR1 SGHAT and CDR2 FQNNGV come from the germline V gene. The V end was cut by 9 bases, the J end by 8 bases, with 11 bases between. The CDR3 totals 11 residues. This chain's CDR3 is CASGLGDIQYF. The CDR3 DNA reads as TGTGCCAGTGGACTGGGGGACATTCAGTACTTC. Variable domain in full (rest from reference TRBV11-2 and TRBJ2-4): EAGVAQSPRYKIIEKRQSVAFWCNPISGHATLYWYQQILGQGPKLLIQFQNNGVVDDSQLPKDRFSAERLKGVDSTLKIQPAKLEDSAVYLCASGLGDIQYFGAGTRLSVL.

This chain connects TRBV20-1 to TRBJ1-1; unclear D gene. The V gene lost 4 bases and the J gene lost 11 bases, with 11 bases spanning the gap. The CDR3 loop spans 10 amino acids. CDR1 is DFQATT and CDR2 is SNEGSKA in the germline V gene (reference sequence). The CDR3: CSATGVGAFF. The DNA for the CDR3 is TGCAGTGCTACCGGCGTTGGGGCTTTCTTT.

The chain is built from TRBV20-1 and TRBJ1-1; D gene unclear. CDR1 and CDR2 from the germline V gene are DFQATT and SNEGSKA (reference sequence). This CDR3 is built from 12 residues. The V end was cut by 7 bases, the J end by 1 base, with 10 bases between. The CDR3 here is CSGREGNTEAFF. As DNA, the CDR3 is TGCAGTGGCCGTGAAGGGAACACTGAAGCTTTCTTT.

The chain links TRBV7-2 to TRBJ2-3; TRBD2 aligns across 7 bases. The CDR3 sequence is 14 residues long. CDR1 is SGHTA and CDR2 is FQGNSA in the germline V gene. V was pared by 3 bases and J by 4 bases, with 4 bases of the junction left unmatched. DNA for the CDR3: TGTGCCAGCAGCTTGGGACTAAGGGCAGATACGCAGTATTTT. Encoded protein: CASSLGLRADTQYF.

The rearrangement joins TRBV20-1 to TRBJ2-2; 7 bases are shared with TRBD1. J was trimmed by 6 bases and V by 3 bases; bases with no gene match: 7. CDR1 DFQATT and CDR2 SNEGSKA come from the germline V gene (reference sequence). The CDR3 is made up of 14 amino acids. CDR3 loop: CSARGDSLPGELFF. The CDR3 DNA is TGCAGTGCTAGGGGGGACAGTCTCCCCGGGGAGCTGTTTTTT.

The chain is built from TRBV6-5 and TRBJ2-7; weak D call: TRBD1 (6 bases). This CDR3 has 20 residues. V lost 5 bases and J lost 3, with 32 bases in between. Germline-derived CDR1 and CDR2 are MNHEY and SVGAGI. For the CDR3, the DNA is TGTGCCAGCAGTCACCAGACCGACTACAGAGCAAGGGGGAGTTACTACGAGCAGTACTTC. Translation gives CASSHQTDYRARGSYYEQYF.

The chain couples TRBV5-4 to TRBJ2-5; possible D gene TRBD2, 5 bases. The CDR3 is made up of 14 amino acids. The germline gives CDR1 SGHNT, CDR2 YYREEE (reference sequence). Trimming removed 4 bases from V and 2 bases from J, with 12 bases in between. DNA of the CDR3: TGTGCCAGCAGCGGAGGTCTACTGCAAGAGACCCAGTACTTC. The encoded protein is CASSGGLLQETQYF. The variable domain in full, with the rest retrieved from reference TRBV5-4 and TRBJ2-5, is ETGVTQSPTHLIKTRGQQVTLRCSSQSGHNTVSWYQQALGQGPQFIFQYYREEENGRGNFPPRFSGLQFPNYSSELNVNALELDDSALYLCASSGGLLQETQYFGPGTRLLVL.

V gene TRBV11-2 combines with J gene TRBJ1-2, with D possibly matching TRBD1 (6 bases). This CDR3 is built from 15 residues. V was cut by 0 bases and J by 3 bases, with 11 bases left in between. Per the germline V gene, CDR1 is SGHAT and CDR2 is FQNNGV. The CDR3 is CASSLEGGQYYGYTF. The CDR3 DNA follows: TGTGCCAGCAGCTTAGAGGGTGGACAGTACTATGGCTACACCTTC.

The gene calls are TRBV30 and TRBJ1-1; D gene uncertain. The CDR3 consists of 13 residues. Between the trimmed V and J ends, which lost 1 base and 5 bases, there was a span of 11 bases. From germline, CDR1 is GTSNPN and CDR2 SVGIG (reference sequence). CDR3 nucleotides: TGTGCCTGGAGTGATGCGGTGGGGACTGAAGCTTTCTTT. This codes for CAWSDAVGTEAFF.

The V call is TRBV20-1, the J call TRBJ2-3; no clear D. Deletions cut 5 bases from V and 5 bases from J, with 11 bases between. The germline V gene encodes CDR1 DFQATT and CDR2 SNEGSKA (reference sequence). The CDR3 covers 12 residues. CDR3 loop: CSAFQGRDTQYF. CDR3 DNA: TGCAGTGCTTTCCAAGGACGAGATACGCAGTATTTT.

The chain is built from TRBV14 and TRBJ2-2, with D hard to call. The CDR3 runs to 15 residues. CDR1 is SGHDN, CDR2 FVKESK, per germline. Trimming pared 6 bases from V and 6 bases from J, leaving 17 bases between. In nucleotides, the CDR3 is TGTGCCAGCAGTCCCCTTGGAGTTCGGTCCGGGGAGCTGTTTTTT. Translated: CASSPLGVRSGELFF.

The rearrangement links TRBV20-1 to TRBJ1-1; 7 bases match TRBD1. The CDR3 consists of 11 residues. Germline lookup yields CDR1 DFQATT and CDR2 SNEGSKA (reference sequence). CDR3 sequence reads: CRGTVGTEAFF. The CDR3 DNA reads as TGCAGGGGGACAGTCGGGACTGAAGCTTTCTTT.

This clonotype was seen just once. A junction boundary mismatches the germline segment, possibly from a read error. The chain couples TRBV5-1 to TRBJ2-7; tentatively, D is TRBD2 (5 bases). Germline CDR1 SGHRS, CDR2 YFSETQ. This CDR3 has 15 amino acids. The CDR3 protein is CASTLMGEGQNEQYF. Written as DNA, the CDR3 is TGCGCCAGCACCTTGATGGGCGAGGGTCAGAACGAGCAGTACTTC.

This chain connects TRBV6-2 or TRBV6-3 to TRBJ2-7, with TRBD2 matching 9 bases. Germline-derived CDR1 and CDR2 are MNHEY and SVGEGT. The V segment lost 8 bases and the J segment 4 bases; nucleotides outside the gene matches: 12. The CDR3 has 15 residues. For the CDR3, the DNA is TGTGCCAGCCAGCGGGAGGCCCAAATTCCTTACGAGCAGTACTTC. Its protein is CASQREAQIPYEQYF.

This clonotype was detected once. This rearrangement joins TRBV11-2 to TRBJ1-1, with D possibly being TRBD1 (5 bases). Per the germline V gene, CDR1 is SGHAT and CDR2 is FQNNGV. This CDR3 has 15 residues. Trimming removed 5 bases at V and 5 bases at J, with 18 bases between. This chain's CDR3 is CASSGLTWGMTEAFF. The CDR3 coding sequence is TGTGCCAGCAGCGGTCTGACTTGGGGGATGACTGAAGCTTTCTTT.

The genes are TRBV7-8 and TRBJ1-1, with a tentative D call TRBD1 (5 bases). The CDR3 has 18 amino acids. The germline V and J ends were trimmed by 5 bases and 4 bases, with 26 bases remaining between them. The germline CDR1 and CDR2 sequences are SGHVS and FQNEAQ. The CDR3 nucleotides are TGTGCCAGCAGCCGGAGGGAGATGCTGGGGCAGGTCGGCACTGAAGCTTTCTTT. This sequence encodes CASSRREMLGQVGTEAFF.

The V call is TRBV30, the J call TRBJ2-5, with TRBD2 matching over 12 bases. There are 15 residues in the CDR3. In germline, CDR1 is GTSNPN, CDR2 SVGIG (reference sequence). With V trimmed by 2 bases and J by 5 bases, 6 bases remained unmatched. The CDR3 protein is CAWSRLAGAGETQYF. The CDR3 DNA reads TGTGCCTGGAGTAGACTAGCGGGGGCGGGGGAGACCCAGTACTTC.

The gene calls are TRBV18 and TRBJ1-1, with 9 positions matching TRBD1. The ends lost 4 bases at V and 0 bases at J; junction bases unmatched: 6. The CDR3 consists of 16 residues. Germline V lookup: CDR1 KGHSH, CDR2 LQKENI. CDR3 residues: CASSLGQGPMNTEAFF. The CDR3 DNA sequence: TGTGCCAGCTCACTGGGACAGGGCCCGATGAACACTGAAGCTTTCTTT.

The chain is built from TRBV12-3 or TRBV12-4 and TRBJ2-1, with 10 positions matching TRBD1. This CDR3 has 14 residues. Germline trimming cut 3 bases from V and 9 bases from J; bases unmatched to any gene: 5. DNA for the CDR3: TGTGCCAGCAGTTTTGGGGACAGGGGAGCTGAGCAGTTCTTC. Its translation is CASSFGDRGAEQFF.

The J gene is TRBJ2-5, the V gene TRBV7-2; weak D call: TRBD1 (5 bases). The germline V gene encodes CDR1 SGHTA and CDR2 FQGNSA. This CDR3 is 13 amino acids long. V shed 5 bases and J shed 9 bases, with 16 bases lying between them. CDR3 loop: CASSPQGDGAQYF. In nucleotides, the CDR3 is TGTGCCAGCAGCCCCCAGGGTGATGGGGCCCAGTACTTC.

The V call is TRBV24-1, the J call TRBJ2-4; D perhaps matches TRBD2 (5 bases). The CDR3 runs 13 residues. Germline lookup yields CDR1 KGHDR and CDR2 SFDVKD. V lost 0 bases and J 6 bases, leaving 5 bases between the germline ends. The CDR3 coding sequence is TGTGCCACCAGTGATTTGGAGGGAAACATTCAGTACTTC. As protein: CATSDLEGNIQYF.

The CDR3 sequence is CASRVAGAMNEQFF. In nucleotides, the CDR3 is TGTGCCAGTAGAGTCGCGGGAGCAATGAATGAGCAGTTCTTC. This rearrangement joins TRBV19 to TRBJ2-1; 7 nucleotides match TRBD2. Germline lookup yields CDR1 LNHDA and CDR2 SQIVND (reference sequence). The CDR3 contains 14 residues. V was clipped by 6 bases and J by 7 bases; unmatched bases: 9.

This sequence joins TRBV2 and TRBJ2-2; D may correspond to TRBD1 or TRBD2 (6 bases each). The germline V gene encodes CDR1 SNHLY and CDR2 FYNNEI. With 7 bases removed from V and 1 base from J, the gap between germline ends came to 13 bases. The CDR3 is made up of 15 amino acids. This CDR3 is CASNKGGLNTGELFF. The CDR3 DNA is TGTGCCAGCAATAAGGGGGGCCTGAACACCGGGGAGCTGTTTTTT.

The rearrangement joins TRBV30 to TRBJ2-1; 7 bases match TRBD1. Trimming cost V 6 bases and J 4 bases; bases outside gene matches: 9. The CDR3 sequence is 14 residues long. The germline V gene encodes CDR1 GTSNPN and CDR2 SVGIG (reference sequence). CDR3 in DNA: TGTGCCTGTAGGCGCTCAGGGGGTTACAATGAGCAGTTCTTC. Translated, it gives CACRRSGGYNEQFF.

V and J are TRBV5-1 and TRBJ2-5, with no clear D. The V gene's germline CDR1 is SGHRS and CDR2 YFSETQ. V was pared by 4 bases and J by 3 bases, with 25 bases between. This CDR3 spans 18 amino acids. CDR3 coding DNA: TGCGCCAGCAGCCCCAAAGAACAAAGGGCCCGAAGTGAAGAGACCCAGTACTTC. It codes for CASSPKEQRARSEETQYF.

The DNA of the CDR3 is TGTGCCAGCAGTGGCCCCAGCCAGGACTCCTGGGTCTCACCCCTCCACTTT. Amino acid sequence: CASSGPSQDSWVSPLHF. The V and J genes are TRBV25-1 and TRBJ1-6, with D unresolved. The CDR3 consists of 17 residues. Germline CDR1 MGHDK, CDR2 SYGVNS. With 4 bases removed from V and 10 bases from J, the gap between germline ends came to 23 bases. The full variable domain, completed using reference TRBV25-1 and TRBJ1-6, is EADIYQTPRYLVIGTGKKITLECSQTMGHDKMYWYQQDPGMELHLIHYSYGVNSTEKGDLSSESTVSRIRTEHFPLTLESARPSHTSQYLCASSGPSQDSWVSPLHFGNGTRLTVT.